These T cell receptor beta chains were read from a single sample in a study of beta chain features in type 1 diabetes. Some clones are missing from TCRdb's copy, which holds only in-frame ones; the method was immunoSEQ multiplex PCR. Of 450,000 to 550,000 clones in the sample, roughly 30% were seen once. The material sequenced was naive CD4+ T cells from blood. Receptors originate from a man aged 18 to 30 in good health. CDR3s include the opening cysteine and the closing phenylalanine or tryptophan. The D gene is left open where the match is weak. The listing skips clone size in some rows; elsewhere it reads once, few, many or a size class.

clone_size j_call d_call v_call cdr3_nt cdr3_aa
. TRBJ2-7 . TRBV19 TGTGCCAGTAGTATACTGGCGCAACCGTCCTACGAGCAGTACTTC CASSILAQPSYEQYF
few TRBJ2-3 TRBD1 TRBV11-2 TGTGCCAGCAGTGCGACAGGGGCAGATACGCAGTATTTT CASSATGADTQYF
few TRBJ2-5 TRBD2 TRBV4-1 TGCGCCAGCAGCCAAAAGGGACTAGCGTCAGAGGAGACCCAGTACTTC CASSQKGLASEETQYF
. TRBJ2-6 TRBD1 TRBV15 TGTGCCACCAGCAGAGATCTGCAGGGGGCACTCTCTGGGGCCAACGTCCTGACTTTC CATSRDLQGALSGANVLTF
few TRBJ2-3 . TRBV9 TGTGCCAGCAGCGTAGCCGGACAGTACCTCACAGATACGCAGTATTTT CASSVAGQYLTDTQYF
. TRBJ2-2 TRBD1 TRBV5-1 TGCGCCAGCAGCAAGGACAGGGCCGGAGATGAGGAGCTGTTTTTT CASSKDRAGDEELFF
. TRBJ2-1 TRBD2 TRBV2 TGTGCCAGCAGTGTAGCGGGAGGCTCCTACAATGAGCAGTTCTTC CASSVAGGSYNEQFF
few TRBJ2-7 . TRBV7-2 TGTGCCAGCAGCTTAGCCCGGAGCTCCTACGAGCAGTACTTC CASSLARSSYEQYF
few TRBJ2-3 . TRBV7-2 TGTGCCAGCAGCCCGGGGACCCTGGGGGCAGATACGCAGTATTTT CASSPGTLGADTQYF
few TRBJ2-3 . TRBV25-1 TGTGCCAGCAGTAGTGGAGATACGCAGTATTTT CASSSGDTQYF
. TRBJ1-2 . TRBV5-1 TGCGCCAGCAGCCGAGGACAGAACTATGGCTACACCTTC CASSRGQNYGYTF
few TRBJ2-1 TRBD2 TRBV7-9 TGTGCCAGCAGCCCCCGCCTGCGGGAGGACCTTGAGCAGTTCTTC CASSPRLREDLEQFF
few TRBJ2-3 . TRBV25-1 TGTGCCAGCAGTCCCGTAGACAGGAAGAGCACAGATACGCAGTATTTT CASSPVDRKSTDTQYF
. TRBJ2-5 . TRBV29-1 TGCAGTTTCAGGGGCTTCCAAGAGACCCAGTACTTC CSFRGFQETQYF
. TRBJ1-1 . TRBV7-9 TGTGCCAGCAGCCTCGACACTGAGGCTTTCTTT CASSLDTEAFF
few TRBJ1-2 . TRBV6-4 TGTGCCAGCAGTCTAACAGCAGGGGCCGACTATGGCTACACCTTC CASSLTAGADYGYTF
. TRBJ2-7 TRBD2 TRBV4-3 TGCGCCAGCAGCCAAGCGGGGGGTGGCTACGAGCAGTACTTC CASSQAGGGYEQYF
. TRBJ2-7 TRBD1 TRBV29-1 TGCAGCGCAACCGGACAGGGGGACGAGCAGTACTTC CSATGQGDEQYF
. TRBJ1-1 . TRBV29-1 TGCAGCGTTGGTAGGAGAGAAGCTGAAGCTTTCTTT CSVGRREAEAFF
few TRBJ2-1 TRBD2 TRBV7-9 TGTGCCAGCAGCCTGACTAGCGGGAGGGCCGGTGAGCAGTTCTTC CASSLTSGRAGEQFF
. TRBJ2-7 . TRBV23-1 TGCGCCAGCAGTCGTAGGAGGGAAGCCTACGAGCAGTACTTC CASSRRREAYEQYF
. TRBJ2-3 TRBD2 TRBV7-2 TGTGCCAGCAGCTCCCCTTATCGGCGGGAGGACACAGATACGCAGTATTTT CASSSPYRREDTDTQYF
. TRBJ2-7 TRBD2 TRBV7-9 TGTGCCAGCAGCCTCGGACTAGCGGAACCCTACGAGCAGTACTTC CASSLGLAEPYEQYF
. TRBJ2-1 . TRBV6-5 TGTGCCAGCAGTACGACAGAGGTCTCCTACAATGAGCAGTTCTTC CASSTTEVSYNEQFF
. TRBJ1-4 . TRBV10-3 TGTGCCATCAGTGAGTCGACAGCCGTTAATGAAAAACTGTTTTTT CAISESTAVNEKLFF
. TRBJ2-1 . TRBV28 TGTGCCAGCAGATCCCAACAGGGAGTATACAATGAGCAGTTCTTC CASRSQQGVYNEQFF
. TRBJ2-6 . TRBV28 TGTGCCAGCAGTTTATCGAGGTACTCTGGGGCCAACGTCCTGACTTTC CASSLSRYSGANVLTF
few TRBJ1-1 . TRBV30 TGTGCCTGGAACCCCTTCAGATCAAACACTGAAGCTTTCTTT CAWNPFRSNTEAFF
few TRBJ2-1 . TRBV5-1 TGCGCCAGCAGCCTACTAGGACACGGGTCCTACAATGAGCAGTTCTTC CASSLLGHGSYNEQFF
few TRBJ2-1 . TRBV9 TGTGCCAGCAGCTCCGGACGACTCCTGGAAGGGAATGAGCAGTTCTTC CASSSGRLLEGNEQFF
. TRBJ2-7 . TRBV6-1 TGTGCCAGCAGTGAAGGCCTTCTATACGAGCAGTACTTC CASSEGLLYEQYF